The entry below describes one TCR beta chain. This sample is part of a study of T cells after yellow fever vaccination. This CDR3 region has 15 residues. The germline V and J ends were trimmed by 4 bases and 3 bases, with 16 bases remaining between them. TCRdb reprocessed the 5' RACE reads via MiXCR and lists one record per CDR3 protein. This table has some 320,000 distinct CDR3 sequences, about 4% appearing once. The origin of this receptor is a man aged 18 to 29 who received the YFV17D yellow fever vaccine. Material: PBMCs, obtained 5 days after the yellow fever booster vaccination. The chain carries TRBV12-3 or TRBV12-4 and TRBJ2-7; the D call may be TRBD1 or TRBD2 (5 bases each). The CDR3 sequence: CASSSRDGLLYEQYF. In nucleotides, the CDR3 is TGTGCCAGCAGTTCCCGGGACGGGCTGCTCTACGAGCAGTACTTC.